This T cell receptor beta chain emerged from a study of long-term antiretroviral therapy in people with HIV. The ends were cut back, 5 bases at V and 8 bases at J, with 7 bases in the middle. The CDR3 contains 10 residues. Germline CDR1 reads GTSNPN; CDR2 reads SVGIG (reference sequence). A v3.0 immunoSEQ assay was performed at survey level. The protocol was immunoSEQ multiplex PCR, while the TCRdb copy is restricted to in-frame clones and leaves out a portion. The repertoire holds over 15,000 clones, with around 82% as singletons. This TCR came from a young man with HIV. The J gene is TRBJ2-1, the V gene TRBV30; D not resolved. Sequencing used unsorted PBMCs, obtained 0.1 years before starting antiretroviral therapy. Here the CDR3 reads CAWGGYEQFF. Here the CDR3 DNA reads TGTGCCTGGGGTGGATATGAGCAGTTCTTC.